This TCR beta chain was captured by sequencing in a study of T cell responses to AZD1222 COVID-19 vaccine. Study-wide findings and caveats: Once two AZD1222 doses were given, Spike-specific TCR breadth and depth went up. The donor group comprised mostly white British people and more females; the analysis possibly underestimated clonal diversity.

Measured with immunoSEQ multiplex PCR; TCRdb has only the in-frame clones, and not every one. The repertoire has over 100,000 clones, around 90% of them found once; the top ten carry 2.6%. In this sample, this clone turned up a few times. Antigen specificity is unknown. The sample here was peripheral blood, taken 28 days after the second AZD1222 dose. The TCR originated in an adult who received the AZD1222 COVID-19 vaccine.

The CDR3: CASSPAVRGTGELFF. CDR3 sequence (DNA): TGTGCCAGCAGTCCGGCGGTCAGAGGGACCGGGGAGCTGTTTTTT. This chain uses TRBV28 with TRBJ2-2; D possibly corresponds to TRBD2 (5 bases). CDR1 is MDHEN, CDR2 SYDVKM, per germline. This CDR3 has 15 amino acids. V was clipped by 5 bases and J by 5 bases, with 15 bases between them.